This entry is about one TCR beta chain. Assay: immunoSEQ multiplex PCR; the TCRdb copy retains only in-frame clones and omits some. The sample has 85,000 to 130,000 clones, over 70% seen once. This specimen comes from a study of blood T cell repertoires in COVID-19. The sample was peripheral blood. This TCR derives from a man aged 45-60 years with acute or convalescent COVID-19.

The chain's CDR3 is CASSFPTPPETQYF. The CDR3 DNA reads as TGTGCCAGCAGTTTCCCGACACCCCCTGAGACCCAGTACTTC. This chain links TRBV5-5 with TRBJ2-5; D is ambiguous. CDR1 is SGHKS, CDR2 YYEKEE, per germline (reference sequence). V lost 5 bases to trimming and J lost 5 bases, with 16 bases between them. This CDR3 is 14 amino acids long. Full variable domain (rest looked up from reference TRBV5-5 and TRBJ2-5): DAGVTQSPTHLIKTRGQQVTLRCSPISGHKSVSWYQQVLGQGPQFIFQYYEKEERGRGNFPDRFSARQFPNYSSELNVNALLLGDSALYLCASSFPTPPETQYFGPGTRLLVL.